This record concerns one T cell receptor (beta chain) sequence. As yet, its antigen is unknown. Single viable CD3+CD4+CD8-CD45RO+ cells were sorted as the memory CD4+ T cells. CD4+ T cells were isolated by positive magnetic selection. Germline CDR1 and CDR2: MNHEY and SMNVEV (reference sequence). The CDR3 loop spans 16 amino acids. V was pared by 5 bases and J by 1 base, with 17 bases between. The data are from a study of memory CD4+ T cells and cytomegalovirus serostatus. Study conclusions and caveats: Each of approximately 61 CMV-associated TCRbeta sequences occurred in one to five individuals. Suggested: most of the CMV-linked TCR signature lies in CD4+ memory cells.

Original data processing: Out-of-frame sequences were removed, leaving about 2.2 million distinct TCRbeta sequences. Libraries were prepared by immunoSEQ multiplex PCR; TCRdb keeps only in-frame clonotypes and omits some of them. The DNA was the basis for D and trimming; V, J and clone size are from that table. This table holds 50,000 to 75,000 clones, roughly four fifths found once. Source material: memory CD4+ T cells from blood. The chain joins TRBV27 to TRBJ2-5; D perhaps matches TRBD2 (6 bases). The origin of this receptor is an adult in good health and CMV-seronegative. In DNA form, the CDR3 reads TGTGCCAGCAGTCCCGGCACGGGACTTACCCAAGAGACCCAGTACTTC. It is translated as CASSPGTGLTQETQYF.